Presented here are 22 T cell receptor beta chains from one specimen sequenced in a study of blood T cell repertoires in COVID-19. The assay was immunoSEQ multiplex PCR, and TCRdb's table has in-frame clones only and misses some. This sample has 80,000 or so clones; 85% occur once, and the top ten carry 8.5% to 10%. The sample was peripheral blood. The receptor source for this set is a middle-aged man with COVID-19, enrolled during active disease.

This clone has only a few counts. The chain uses TRBV30 and TRBJ1-5; D ambiguous. V gave up 4 bases and J gave up 0 bases, with 7 bases separating them. The CDR3 runs 13 residues. The germline V gene encodes CDR1 GTSNPN and CDR2 SVGIG (reference sequence). The CDR3 sequence: CAWTRDSNQPQHF. DNA of the CDR3: TGTGCCTGGACACGCGATAGCAATCAGCCCCAGCATTTT.

The chain has TRBV20-1 and TRBJ2-3; D is unresolved. The CDR3 loop spans 11 amino acids. Germline CDR1 reads DFQATT; CDR2 reads SNEGSKA (reference sequence). V lost 6 bases, J lost 6 bases, and 10 bases lay in between. This CDR3 reads CSASHQDTQYF. The DNA for the CDR3 is TGCAGTGCCTCCCATCAGGATACGCAGTATTTT.

This chain connects TRBV7-2 to TRBJ1-2; TRBD1 agrees at 8 bases. The germline gives CDR1 SGHTA, CDR2 FQGNSA. J was trimmed by 4 bases and V by 5 bases; bases with no gene match: 6. This CDR3 spans 14 amino acids. CDR3 amino acids: CASSPSTGGYGYTF. CDR3 bases: TGTGCCAGCAGCCCCTCTACAGGGGGCTATGGCTACACCTTC.

This clone was picked up one time. The chain employs TRBV5-1 and TRBJ1-1; unclear D gene. This CDR3 has 15 residues. The germline gives CDR1 SGHRS, CDR2 YFSETQ. The V end was cut by 4 bases, the J end by 0 bases, with 13 bases between. The CDR3 here is CASSGGQVVNTEAFF. The CDR3 DNA sequence: TGCGCCAGCAGCGGAGGCCAGGTAGTGAACACTGAAGCTTTCTTT. Full variable domain (rest looked up from reference TRBV5-1 and TRBJ1-1): KAGVTQTPRYLIKTRGQQVTLSCSPISGHRSVSWYQQTPGQGLQFLFEYFSETQRNKGNFPGRFSGRQFSNSRSEMNVSTLELGDSALYLCASSGGQVVNTEAFFGQGTRLTVV.

The chain combines TRBV7-6 with TRBJ2-3; no clear D gene. V was cut by 1 base and J by 2 bases, with 10 bases left in between. The CDR3 is made up of 15 amino acids. CDR1 and CDR2 from the germline V gene are SGHVS and FNYEAQ. The chain's CDR3 is CASSLGYENTDTQYF. The DNA of the CDR3 is TGTGCCAGCAGCTTAGGGTATGAGAACACAGATACGCAGTATTTT.

This clone showed up just once. This sequence joins TRBV4-1 and TRBJ1-1; 12 nucleotides agree with TRBD1. In germline, CDR1 is MGHRA, CDR2 YSYEKL. After removal of 4 bases from V and 1 base from J, the junction contained 4 bases not matched to a gene. The CDR3 consists of 16 residues. The CDR3 nucleotides read TGCGCCAGCAGCCGGGACAGGGGGCAAGGGAACACTGAAGCTTTCTTT. Translated: CASSRDRGQGNTEAFF.

The genes are TRBV19 and TRBJ1-5, with D unclear. From germline, CDR1 is LNHDA and CDR2 SQIVND (reference sequence). The CDR3 totals 15 residues. Trimming pared 10 bases from V and 0 bases from J, leaving 16 bases between. CDR3 loop: CATRTLGSSNQPQHF. CDR3 coding DNA: TGTGCCACACGGACCTTGGGGAGTAGCAATCAGCCCCAGCATTTT.

CDR3 sequence reads: CASSSVTGSGNTIYF. The CDR3 DNA follows: TGTGCCAGCAGCTCAGTGACGGGCTCTGGAAACACCATATATTTT. V gene TRBV7-8 combines with J gene TRBJ1-3; D unclear. The germline CDR1 and CDR2 sequences are SGHVS and FQNEAQ. The V end was cut by 4 bases, the J end by 0 bases, with 10 bases between. The CDR3 is 15 amino acids.

The chain couples TRBV5-1 to TRBJ2-3, with D possibly being TRBD2 (6 bases). The CDR3 extends over 13 amino acids. The germline gives CDR1 SGHRS, CDR2 YFSETQ. V lost 5 bases and J 1 base, leaving 8 bases between the germline ends. The DNA for the CDR3 is TGCGCCAGCAGTCGACTAGGCACAGATACGCAGTATTTT. Amino acid sequence: CASSRLGTDTQYF.

The genes are TRBV19 and TRBJ2-7; tentative D call: TRBD1 (6 bases). Deletions cut 6 bases from V and 5 bases from J, with 14 bases between. The germline V gene has CDR1 LNHDA and CDR2 SQIVND (reference sequence). The CDR3 loop spans 13 amino acids. This chain's CDR3 is CASSHRDTDEQYF. CDR3 in DNA: TGTGCCAGTAGCCACAGGGATACGGACGAGCAGTACTTC.

V and J are TRBV14 and TRBJ2-5, with D maybe TRBD1 (5 bases). V lost 1 base, J lost 7 bases, and 10 bases lay in between. The CDR3 spans 13 residues. The germline CDR1 and CDR2 sequences are SGHDN and FVKESK. CDR3 bases: TGTGCCAGCAGCCAAGTGTTAGGGGTGACCCAGTACTTC. Protein sequence: CASSQVLGVTQYF.

The chain is built from TRBV27 and TRBJ2-1; 8 bases match TRBD2. This CDR3 has 14 amino acids. The V gene's germline CDR1 is MNHEY and CDR2 SMNVEV (reference sequence). The V segment lost 6 bases and the J segment 7 bases; nucleotides outside the gene matches: 8. CDR3 in DNA: TGTGCCAGCAGCACCTGGACTAGCAGTAATGAGCAGTTCTTC. Its protein is CASSTWTSSNEQFF.

The rearrangement joins TRBV7-8 to TRBJ1-5, with TRBD1 matching 12 bases. Germline CDR1 reads SGHVS; CDR2 reads FQNEAQ. The CDR3 is 16 amino acids. Trimming cost V 1 base and J 7 bases; bases outside gene matches: 5. The CDR3 DNA sequence: TGTGCCAGCAGCTTAGTAGGGGACAGGGGGCGACAGCCCCAGCATTTT. Translated: CASSLVGDRGRQPQHF.

The chain carries TRBV5-6 and TRBJ2-5, with D possibly being TRBD2 (5 bases). Trimming pared 7 bases from V and 7 bases from J, leaving 20 bases between. The CDR3 length is 14 residues. CDR1 SGHDT and CDR2 YYEEEE come from the germline V gene. CDR3 sequence (DNA): TGTGCCAGCGAGTTACGGGGTTCCAAGGGGACCCAGTACTTC. Protein product: CASELRGSKGTQYF.

J is TRBJ2-2 and V is TRBV19; D is possibly TRBD1 (5 bases). Trimming pared 8 bases from V and 0 bases from J, leaving 13 bases between. This CDR3 spans 15 amino acids. Germline CDR1 LNHDA, CDR2 SQIVND (reference sequence). CDR3: CASSRWGSNTGELFF. CDR3 sequence (DNA): TGTGCCAGTTCGCGATGGGGCTCGAACACCGGGGAGCTGTTTTTT. Using reference TRBV19 and TRBJ2-2 for the parts outside the CDR3, the full variable domain is DGGITQSPKYLFRKEGQNVTLSCEQNLNHDAMYWYRQDPGQGLRLIYYSQIVNDFQKGDIAEGYSVSREKKESFPLTVTSAQKNPTAFYLCASSRWGSNTGELFFGEGSRLTVL.

This chain connects TRBV6-1 to TRBJ2-3; 11 nucleotides match TRBD2. The CDR3 has 16 amino acids. Germline CDR1 reads MNHNS; CDR2 reads SASEGT. V lost 4 bases and J lost 7; bases outside the gene matches: 10. The CDR3 spells CASSGIAGGGGNTQYF. Here the CDR3 DNA reads TGTGCCAGCAGTGGAATAGCGGGAGGGGGGGGAAATACGCAGTATTTT.

V is TRBV7-9 and J is TRBJ1-4; TRBD1 agrees at 8 bases. The germline CDR1 and CDR2 sequences are SEHNR and FQNEAQ (reference sequence). The CDR3 consists of 15 residues. V lost 4 bases and J lost 8; bases outside the gene matches: 9. The CDR3 loop is CASSSNRDRKEKLFF. The CDR3 bases are TGTGCCAGCAGCTCGAACCGGGACAGGAAAGAAAAACTGTTTTTT.

This clone was detected once. The chain couples TRBV4-3 to TRBJ2-2; TRBD2 agrees at 8 bases. Unmatched junction bases numbered 5, after V lost 1 base and J lost 4 bases. The CDR3 is made up of 16 amino acids. CDR1 is LGHNA and CDR2 is YSLEER in the germline V gene. In nucleotides, the CDR3 is TGCGCCAGCAGCCAAGGGACTAGCCGCCCCACCGGGGAGCTGTTTTTT. Amino acid sequence: CASSQGTSRPTGELFF.

The DNA for the CDR3 is TGCGCCAGTGGGTCGGGACTAGCGGGACAAGAGACCCAGTACTTC. Translation gives CASGSGLAGQETQYF. The chain links TRBV5-1 to TRBJ2-5; 13 positions match TRBD2. Germline V lookup: CDR1 SGHRS, CDR2 YFSETQ. With 8 bases clipped from V and 2 bases from J, the junction kept 6 bases outside the gene matches. CDR3 length equals 15 residues.

This chain uses TRBV19 with TRBJ1-5, with TRBD1 as a possible D gene (5 bases). Looked up from germline, CDR1 is LNHDA and CDR2 is SQIVND (reference sequence). This CDR3 has 16 residues. Trimming pared 4 bases from V and 2 bases from J, leaving 15 bases between. The CDR3 DNA is TGTGCCAGTAGTAAGGGGTCCCAATGGGGCAATCAGCCCCAGCATTTT. This encodes CASSKGSQWGNQPQHF. Full variable domain (missing parts from reference TRBV19 and TRBJ1-5): DGGITQSPKYLFRKEGQNVTLSCEQNLNHDAMYWYRQDPGQGLRLIYYSQIVNDFQKGDIAEGYSVSREKKESFPLTVTSAQKNPTAFYLCASSKGSQWGNQPQHFGDGTRLSIL.

This clone was counted once. This sequence joins TRBV15 and TRBJ1-4, with 12 nucleotides matching TRBD1. V shed 0 bases and J 9 bases; nucleotides not matched to a gene: 5. The CDR3 runs to 16 residues. Germline V gene lookup returns CDR1 LNHNV and CDR2 YYDKDF (reference sequence). The CDR3 loop is CATSRDRGTGGKKLFF. CDR3 bases: TGTGCCACCAGCAGAGATCGGGGGACAGGGGGCAAAAAACTGTTTTTT.

The chain has TRBV10-3 and TRBJ1-6, with 7 bases matching TRBD1. The germline V gene has CDR1 ENHRY and CDR2 SYGVKD. V shed 6 bases, J shed 9 bases, and the junction held 5 bases outside the gene matches. CDR3 size: 13 residues. The CDR3 DNA reads TGTGCCATCAGAGACAGGGAAGGTTCACCCCTCCACTTT. Translation gives CAIRDREGSPLHF.